This T cell receptor (beta chain) was recorded in a study of blood T cell repertoires in COVID-19. Those enrolled, adults aged about 18 to 89 years, came from around 24 US areas. Authors' methods: It was from reference gene primer amplification that nucleated cell counts were estimated. This table comes from immunoSEQ multiplex PCR, and its TCRdb copy is limited to in-frame clones, with some not included. V and J calls and clone size are copied from that table; D and trimming were computed from the DNA. Of some 490,000 clones in the sample, 75% to 90% were seen once. Germline assignment: CDR1 SNHLY and CDR2 FYNNEI. J was trimmed by 0 bases and V by 9 bases; bases with no gene match: 11. This CDR3 region has 16 residues.

This TCR was recovered from a woman aged 55-70 years who had recovered from COVID-19. This chain connects TRBV2 to TRBJ2-3; 8 bases map to TRBD2. Specimen: PBMCs or T cells enriched from blood (not recorded which). CDR3 DNA sequence: TGTGCCAGTTTCCTCCCGGGGGGGCCTAGCACAGATACGCAGTATTTT. This gives the protein CASFLPGGPSTDTQYF.